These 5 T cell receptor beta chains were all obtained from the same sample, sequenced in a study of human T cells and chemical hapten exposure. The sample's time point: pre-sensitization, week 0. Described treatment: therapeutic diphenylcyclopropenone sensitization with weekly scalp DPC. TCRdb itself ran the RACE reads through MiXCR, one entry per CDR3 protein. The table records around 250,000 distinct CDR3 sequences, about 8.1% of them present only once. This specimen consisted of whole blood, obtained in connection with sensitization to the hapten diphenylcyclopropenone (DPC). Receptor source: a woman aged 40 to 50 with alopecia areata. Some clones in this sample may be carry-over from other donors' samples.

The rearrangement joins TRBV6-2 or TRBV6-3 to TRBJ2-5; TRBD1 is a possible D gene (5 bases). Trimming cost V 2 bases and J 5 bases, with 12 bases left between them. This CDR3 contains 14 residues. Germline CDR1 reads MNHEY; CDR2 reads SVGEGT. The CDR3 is CASSYSREGETQYF. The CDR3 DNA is TGTGCCAGCAGTTACAGCAGGGAAGGCGAGACCCAGTACTTC.

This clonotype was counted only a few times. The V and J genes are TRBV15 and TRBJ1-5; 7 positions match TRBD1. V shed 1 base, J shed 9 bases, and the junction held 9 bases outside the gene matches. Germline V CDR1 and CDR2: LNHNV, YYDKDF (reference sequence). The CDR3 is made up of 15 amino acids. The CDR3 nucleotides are TGTGCCACCAGCAGAGGGAACGAAGGGGGCCGGCCCCAGCATTTT. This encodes CATSRGNEGGRPQHF.

The CDR3 sequence is CSASRAPTDTQYF. The CDR3 nucleotides read TGCAGTGCTTCCAGGGCCCCCACAGATACGCAGTATTTT. The chain is built from TRBV20-1 and TRBJ2-3; D is perhaps TRBD1 (5 bases). The CDR3 spans 13 residues. Germline CDR1 and CDR2: DFQATT and SNEGSKA (reference sequence). V lost 5 bases and J lost 2, with 11 bases in between.

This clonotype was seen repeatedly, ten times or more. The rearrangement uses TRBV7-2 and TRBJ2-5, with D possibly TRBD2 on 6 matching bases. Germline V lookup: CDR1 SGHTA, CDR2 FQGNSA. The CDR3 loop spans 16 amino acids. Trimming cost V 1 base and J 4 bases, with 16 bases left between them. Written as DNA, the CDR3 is TGTGCCAGCAGCTTAGGAGGCGGGAATGTCCCAGAGACCCAGTACTTC. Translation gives CASSLGGGNVPETQYF.

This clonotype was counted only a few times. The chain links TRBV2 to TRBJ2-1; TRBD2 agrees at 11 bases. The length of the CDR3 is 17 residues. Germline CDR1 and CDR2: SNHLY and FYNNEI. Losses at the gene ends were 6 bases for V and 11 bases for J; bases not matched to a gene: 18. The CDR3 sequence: CASREPVLAGVVPKQFF. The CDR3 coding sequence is TGTGCCAGCAGAGAACCCGTACTAGCGGGAGTAGTCCCTAAGCAGTTCTTC. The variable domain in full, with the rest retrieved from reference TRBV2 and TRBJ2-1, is EPEVTQTPSHQVTQMGQEVILRCVPISNHLYFYWYRQILGQKVEFLVSFYNNEISEKSEIFDDQFSVERPDGSNFTLKIRSTKLEDSAMYFCASREPVLAGVVPKQFFGPGTRLTVL.